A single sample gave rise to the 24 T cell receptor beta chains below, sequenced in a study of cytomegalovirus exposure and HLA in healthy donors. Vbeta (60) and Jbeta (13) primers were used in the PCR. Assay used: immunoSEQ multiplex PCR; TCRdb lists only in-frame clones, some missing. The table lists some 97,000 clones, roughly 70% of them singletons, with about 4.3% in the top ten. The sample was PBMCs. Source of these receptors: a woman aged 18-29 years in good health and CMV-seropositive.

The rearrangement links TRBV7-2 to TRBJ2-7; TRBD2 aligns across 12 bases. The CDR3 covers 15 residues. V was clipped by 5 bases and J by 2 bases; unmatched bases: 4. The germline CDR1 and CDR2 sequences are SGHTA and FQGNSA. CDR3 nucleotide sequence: TGTGCCAGCAGCGCGGGACTAGCGGGCGCCTACGAGCAGTACTTC. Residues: CASSAGLAGAYEQYF.

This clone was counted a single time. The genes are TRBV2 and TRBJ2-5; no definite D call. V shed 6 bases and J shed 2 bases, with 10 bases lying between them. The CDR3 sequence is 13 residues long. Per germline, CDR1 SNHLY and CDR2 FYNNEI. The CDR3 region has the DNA TGTGCCAGCAGCTTCACAGATCAAGAGACCCAGTACTTC. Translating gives CASSFTDQETQYF.

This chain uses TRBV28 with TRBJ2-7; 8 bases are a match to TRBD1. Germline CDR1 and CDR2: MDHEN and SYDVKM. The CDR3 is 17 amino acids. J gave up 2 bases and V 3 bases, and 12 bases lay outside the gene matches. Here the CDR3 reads CASSLGVTGALPYEQYF. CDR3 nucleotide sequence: TGTGCCAGCAGTTTGGGGGTGACAGGGGCTCTTCCCTACGAGCAGTACTTC.

This CDR3 reads CSVEKSGRYNEQFF. The DNA of the CDR3 is TGCAGCGTTGAAAAGAGCGGGAGGTACAATGAGCAGTTCTTC. V is TRBV29-1 and J is TRBJ2-1; the match to TRBD2 covers 9 bases. CDR1 is SQVTM, CDR2 ANQGSEA, per germline. After removal of 2 bases from V and 4 bases from J, the junction contained 3 bases not matched to a gene. The CDR3 covers 14 residues.

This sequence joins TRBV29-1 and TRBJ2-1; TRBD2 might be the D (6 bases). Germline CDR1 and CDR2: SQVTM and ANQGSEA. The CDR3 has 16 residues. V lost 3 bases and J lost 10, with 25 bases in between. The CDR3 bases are TGCAGCGTTGATGTGGGGCGCGGGATGTATGGGGGGGAGCAGTTCTTC. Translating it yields CSVDVGRGMYGGEQFF.

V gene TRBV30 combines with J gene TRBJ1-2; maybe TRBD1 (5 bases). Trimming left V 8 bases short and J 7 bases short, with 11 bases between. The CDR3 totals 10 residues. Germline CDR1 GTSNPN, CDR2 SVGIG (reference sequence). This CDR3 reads CAGEGVGYTF. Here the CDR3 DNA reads TGTGCCGGAGAAGGGGTTGGCTACACCTTC.

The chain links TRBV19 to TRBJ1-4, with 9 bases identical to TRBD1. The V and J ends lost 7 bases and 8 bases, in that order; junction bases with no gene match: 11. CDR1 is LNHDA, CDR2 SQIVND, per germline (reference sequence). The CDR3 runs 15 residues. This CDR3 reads CASTINRGRAEKLFF. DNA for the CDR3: TGTGCCAGTACCATAAACAGGGGGCGCGCAGAAAAACTGTTTTTT.

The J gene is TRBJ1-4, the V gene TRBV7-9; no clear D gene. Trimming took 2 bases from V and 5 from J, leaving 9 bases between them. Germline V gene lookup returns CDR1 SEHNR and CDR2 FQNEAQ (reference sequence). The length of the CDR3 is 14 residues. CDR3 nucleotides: TGTGCCAGCAGCTTAATACAGTTAAATGAAAAACTGTTTTTT. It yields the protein CASSLIQLNEKLFF.

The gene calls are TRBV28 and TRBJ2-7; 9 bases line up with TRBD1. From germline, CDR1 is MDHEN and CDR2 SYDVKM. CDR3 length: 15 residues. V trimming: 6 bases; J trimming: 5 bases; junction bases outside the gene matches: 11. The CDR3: CASSSPTGGRNEQYF. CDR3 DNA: TGTGCCAGCAGCAGCCCGACAGGGGGGAGGAACGAGCAGTACTTC.

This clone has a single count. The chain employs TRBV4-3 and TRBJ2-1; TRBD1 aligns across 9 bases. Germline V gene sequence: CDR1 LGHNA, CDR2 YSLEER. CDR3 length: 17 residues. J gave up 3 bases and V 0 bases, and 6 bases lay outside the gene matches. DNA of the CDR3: TGCGCCAGCAGCCAAGACCCCGGACAGGGGATCTACAATGAGCAGTTCTTC. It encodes CASSQDPGQGIYNEQFF.

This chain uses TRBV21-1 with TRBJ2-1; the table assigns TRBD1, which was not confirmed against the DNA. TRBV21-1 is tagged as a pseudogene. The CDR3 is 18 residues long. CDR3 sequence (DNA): TGTGCCAGCAGCAAGTTAGGCAGGGTCCAGTTCTCCTACAATGAGCAGTTCTTC. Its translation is CASSKLGRVQFSYNEQFF.

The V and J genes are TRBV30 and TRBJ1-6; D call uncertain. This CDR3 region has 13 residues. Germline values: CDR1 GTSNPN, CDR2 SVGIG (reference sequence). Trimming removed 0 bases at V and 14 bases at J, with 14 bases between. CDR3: CAWSVIAESALHF. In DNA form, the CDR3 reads TGTGCCTGGAGTGTTATTGCCGAGTCGGCCCTCCACTTT.

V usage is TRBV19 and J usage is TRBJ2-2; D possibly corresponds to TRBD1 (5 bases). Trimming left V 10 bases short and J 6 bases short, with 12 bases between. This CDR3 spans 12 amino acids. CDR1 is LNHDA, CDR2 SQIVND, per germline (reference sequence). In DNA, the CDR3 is TGTGCCACAACACCAGGGCCCGGGGAGCTGTTTTTT. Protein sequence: CATTPGPGELFF.

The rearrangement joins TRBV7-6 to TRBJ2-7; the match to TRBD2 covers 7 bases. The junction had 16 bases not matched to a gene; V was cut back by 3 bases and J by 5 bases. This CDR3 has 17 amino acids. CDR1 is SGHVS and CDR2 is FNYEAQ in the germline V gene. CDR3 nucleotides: TGTGCCAGCAGCTTGTTAGCTAGCGGTTCCCTTGTTCACGAGCAGTACTTC. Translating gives CASSLLASGSLVHEQYF.

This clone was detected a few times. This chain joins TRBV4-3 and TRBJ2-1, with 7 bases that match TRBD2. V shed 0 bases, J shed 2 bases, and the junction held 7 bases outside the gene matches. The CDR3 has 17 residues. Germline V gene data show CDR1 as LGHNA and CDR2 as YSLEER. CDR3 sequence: CASSQDPSGTAYNEQFF. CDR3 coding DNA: TGCGCCAGCAGCCAAGATCCCAGCGGGACGGCCTACAATGAGCAGTTCTTC.

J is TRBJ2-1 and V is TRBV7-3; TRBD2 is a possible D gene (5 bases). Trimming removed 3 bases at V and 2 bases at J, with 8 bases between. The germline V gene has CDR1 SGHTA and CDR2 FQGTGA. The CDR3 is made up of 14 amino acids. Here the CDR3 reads CASSLGSAYNEQFF. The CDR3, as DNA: TGTGCCAGCAGCTTGGGTAGCGCCTACAATGAGCAGTTCTTC.

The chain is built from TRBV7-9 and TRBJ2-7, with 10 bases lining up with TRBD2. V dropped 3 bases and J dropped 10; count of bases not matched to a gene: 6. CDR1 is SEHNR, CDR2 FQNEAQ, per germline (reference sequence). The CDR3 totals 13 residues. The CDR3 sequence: CASSFTSGISQYF. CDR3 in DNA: TGTGCCAGCAGCTTCACTAGCGGGATCAGTCAGTACTTC.

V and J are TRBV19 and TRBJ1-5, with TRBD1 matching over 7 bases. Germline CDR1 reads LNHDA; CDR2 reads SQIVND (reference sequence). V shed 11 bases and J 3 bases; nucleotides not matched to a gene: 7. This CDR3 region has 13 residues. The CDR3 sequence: CACDRADNQPQHF. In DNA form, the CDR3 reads TGTGCCTGCGACAGGGCCGACAATCAGCCCCAGCATTTT.

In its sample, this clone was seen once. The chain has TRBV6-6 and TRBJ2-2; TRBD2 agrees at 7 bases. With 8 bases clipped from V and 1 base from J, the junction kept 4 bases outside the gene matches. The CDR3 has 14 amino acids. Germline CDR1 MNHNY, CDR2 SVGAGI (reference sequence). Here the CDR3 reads CASREEGNTGELFF. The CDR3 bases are TGTGCCAGCCGGGAGGAGGGGAACACCGGGGAGCTGTTTTTT.

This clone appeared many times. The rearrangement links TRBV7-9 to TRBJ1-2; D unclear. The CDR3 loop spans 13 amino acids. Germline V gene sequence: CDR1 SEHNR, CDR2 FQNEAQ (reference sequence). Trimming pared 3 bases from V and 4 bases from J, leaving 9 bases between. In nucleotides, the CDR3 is TGTGCCAGCAGCTTTTACAGAATCTATGGCTACACCTTC. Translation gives CASSFYRIYGYTF.

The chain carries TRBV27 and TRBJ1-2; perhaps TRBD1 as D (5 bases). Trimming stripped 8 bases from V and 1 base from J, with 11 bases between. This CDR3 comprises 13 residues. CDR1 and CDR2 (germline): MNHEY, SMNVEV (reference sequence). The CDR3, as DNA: TGTGCCAGCCTGAACCAGGGTAACTATGGCTACACCTTC. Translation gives CASLNQGNYGYTF.

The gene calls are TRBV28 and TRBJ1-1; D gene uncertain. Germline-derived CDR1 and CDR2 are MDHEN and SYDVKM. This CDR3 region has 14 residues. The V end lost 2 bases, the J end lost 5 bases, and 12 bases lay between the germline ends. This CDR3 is CASSLGSPWTEAFF. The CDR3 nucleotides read TGTGCCAGCAGTTTAGGTAGCCCCTGGACTGAAGCTTTCTTT.

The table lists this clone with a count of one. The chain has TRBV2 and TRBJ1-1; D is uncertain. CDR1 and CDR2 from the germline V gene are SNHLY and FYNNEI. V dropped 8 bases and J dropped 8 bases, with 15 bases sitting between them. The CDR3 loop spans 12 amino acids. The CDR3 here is CASHPGGSEAFF. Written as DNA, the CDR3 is TGTGCCAGCCACCCTGGCGGCTCCGAAGCTTTCTTT.

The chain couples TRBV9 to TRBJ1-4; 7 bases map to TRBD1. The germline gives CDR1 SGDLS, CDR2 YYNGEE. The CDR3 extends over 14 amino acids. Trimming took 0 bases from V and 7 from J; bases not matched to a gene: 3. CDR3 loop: CASSVGQGSEKLFF. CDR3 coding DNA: TGTGCCAGCAGCGTAGGACAGGGAAGTGAAAAACTGTTTTTT.